A single sample is the source of the 23 T cell receptor beta chains below, sequenced in a study of blood T cells in healthy people across ages. A second PCR of about 7 to 12 cycles used a sample-barcoded 5' primer and a J-beta primer mix. MiXCR, run by TCRdb on the 5' RACE reads, gives a single entry per CDR3 protein. The sample shows about a million distinct CDR3 sequences, more than 30% of them seen only once. Sequencing input: blood. These receptors originate from a man between 18 and 35 years old in good health.

The chain links TRBV4-2 to TRBJ1-1; D might be TRBD1 (6 bases). The CDR3 contains 14 residues. From germline, CDR1 is LGHNA and CDR2 YNFKEQ. The germline V and J ends were trimmed by 7 bases and 7 bases, with 19 bases remaining between them. This CDR3 reads CASNLRGGMGEAFF. For the CDR3, the DNA is TGTGCCAGCAACCTAAGAGGGGGTATGGGTGAAGCTTTCTTT.

This clonotype was detected a few times. The V gene is TRBV7-8, the J gene TRBJ2-3, with no clear D. CDR3 size: 14 residues. Between the trimmed V and J ends, which lost 3 bases and 7 bases, there was a span of 14 bases. Germline V gene sequence: CDR1 SGHVS, CDR2 FQNEAQ. The CDR3 DNA is TGTGCCAGCAGCTTTCTTTCACTGGGGTATACGCAGTATTTT. This codes for CASSFLSLGYTQYF.

This clonotype was counted many times. The rearrangement joins TRBV7-3 to TRBJ2-5, with D perhaps TRBD1 or TRBD2 (5 bases each). The length of the CDR3 is 15 residues. Deletions cut 2 bases from V and 1 base from J, with 11 bases between. Germline CDR1 SGHTA, CDR2 FQGTGA. DNA for the CDR3: TGTGCCAGCAGCTTAGCAACGGGGCCCCAAGAGACCCAGTACTTC. Protein: CASSLATGPQETQYF.

There are many counts of this clonotype. This chain uses TRBV2 with TRBJ2-3; tentative D call: TRBD1 (5 bases). Between the trimmed V and J ends, which lost 11 bases and 2 bases, there was a span of 20 bases. The CDR3 runs 15 residues. The germline V gene encodes CDR1 SNHLY and CDR2 FYNNEI. The CDR3 region has the DNA TGTGCCTTAGGGGCGCTCGAGGTAGTCACAGATACGCAGTATTTT. Its protein is CALGALEVVTDTQYF.

This clonotype was seen only a few times. The V call is TRBV7-9, the J call TRBJ1-1; D is ambiguous. The CDR3 is made up of 12 amino acids. V lost 1 base and J lost 10, with 10 bases in between. Germline V gene sequence: CDR1 SEHNR, CDR2 FQNEAQ (reference sequence). This CDR3 is CASSLEEGGAFF. The CDR3 bases are TGTGCCAGCAGCTTAGAAGAGGGCGGAGCTTTCTTT.

The genes are TRBV19 and TRBJ2-5; 10 nucleotides align to TRBD2. The CDR3 consists of 15 residues. The ends lost 6 bases at V and 5 bases at J; junction bases unmatched: 9. CDR1 is LNHDA, CDR2 SQIVND, per germline (reference sequence). This CDR3 is CASRGSGGTLETQYF. The CDR3, as DNA: TGTGCCAGTAGGGGTAGCGGGGGGACCTTGGAGACCCAGTACTTC.

This rearrangement joins TRBV6-5 to TRBJ2-7; tentatively, D is TRBD1 (6 bases). The CDR3 is 13 amino acids. Germline values: CDR1 MNHEY, CDR2 SVGAGI. V was pared by 6 bases and J by 4 bases, with 13 bases between. In nucleotides, the CDR3 is TGTGCCAGCAGGTCGACAGGACGGTACGAGCAGTACTTC. Its translation: CASRSTGRYEQYF.

This clonotype turned up a few times. The chain joins TRBV10-3 to TRBJ1-1; TRBD1 matches 9 bases. CDR3 length equals 13 residues. Germline CDR1 reads ENHRY; CDR2 reads SYGVKD. The CDR3 spells CAIAGQGEVEAFF. The CDR3 DNA is TGTGCGATCGCGGGACAGGGCGAGGTTGAAGCTTTCTTT.

This clonotype showed up just a few times. CDR3 sequence (DNA): TGTGCCAGCAGTCCAGCACGGACAGGGGGCCCCTACAATGAGCAGTTCTTC. Translating gives CASSPARTGGPYNEQFF. The V call is TRBV27, the J call TRBJ2-1; 11 bases fit TRBD1. Germline V lookup: CDR1 MNHEY, CDR2 SMNVEV (reference sequence). V gave up 5 bases and J gave up 2 bases; unmatched junction bases: 8. The CDR3 extends over 17 amino acids.

This chain joins TRBV4-2 and TRBJ1-2; D gene uncertain. V was trimmed by 0 bases and J by 8 bases, leaving 13 bases between them. The CDR3 runs 14 residues. Germline V CDR1 and CDR2: LGHNA, YNFKEQ. CDR3 bases: TGTGCCAGCAGCCAAGAGACCGGGGATGGGGGCTACACCTTC. Residues: CASSQETGDGGYTF.

With regard to this clonotype: This may come from a read error, since a much larger clone is one base off. The chain has TRBV29-1 and TRBJ2-7; D is undetermined. From germline, CDR1 is SQVTM and CDR2 ANQGSEA. Trimming pared 4 bases from V and 0 bases from J, leaving 10 bases between. The CDR3 is 13 amino acids. CDR3 sequence: CSVVGQYSYEQYF. CDR3 nucleotides: TGCAGCGTTGTGGGCCAGTACTCCTACGAGCAGTACTTC.

This chain links TRBV2 with TRBJ2-3; TRBD2 matches at 10 bases. Germline V CDR1 and CDR2: SNHLY, FYNNEI. This CDR3 spans 14 amino acids. J was trimmed by 6 bases and V by 4 bases; bases with no gene match: 4. CDR3 sequence: CASSALAGDDTQYF. In DNA, the CDR3 is TGTGCCAGCAGTGCCCTAGCGGGGGACGATACGCAGTATTTT.

This clonotype was detected only once. This chain joins TRBV3-1 and TRBJ1-1; D remains unclear. Trimming removed 6 bases at V and 3 bases at J, with 14 bases between. Germline lookup yields CDR1 LGHDT and CDR2 YNNKEL (reference sequence). The length of the CDR3 is 14 residues. DNA of the CDR3: TGTGCCAGCAGTCATCGGGGTGGGTACACTGAAGCTTTCTTT. Protein sequence: CASSHRGGYTEAFF.

The V and J genes are TRBV7-2 and TRBJ2-3; D ambiguous. The CDR3 has 16 amino acids. Germline-derived CDR1 and CDR2 are SGHTA and FQGNSA. V shed 5 bases and J shed 8 bases, with 23 bases lying between them. The CDR3 is CASSQPRNERIGTQYF. CDR3 nucleotides: TGTGCCAGCAGCCAACCCAGAAATGAGAGGATAGGTACGCAGTATTTT.

CDR3 region: CAISESTGYTDTQYF. The CDR3, as DNA: TGTGCCATCAGTGAGTCGACAGGGTACACAGATACGCAGTATTTT. The chain uses TRBV10-3 and TRBJ2-3; 7 bases align to TRBD1. The CDR3 contains 15 residues. With V trimmed by 0 bases and J by 2 bases, 2 bases remained unmatched. The germline V gene has CDR1 ENHRY and CDR2 SYGVKD.

CDR3: CASSEGGADYNEQFF. The DNA for the CDR3 is TGTGCCAGCAGTGAGGGGGGGGCAGATTACAATGAGCAGTTCTTC. The rearrangement uses TRBV6-1 and TRBJ2-1, with D possibly being TRBD2 (7 bases). This CDR3 is 15 amino acids long. V was shortened by 3 bases and J by 4 bases, with 13 bases between the two germline ends. Germline V gives CDR1 MNHNS, CDR2 SASEGT.

This chain connects TRBV7-2 to TRBJ1-5, with TRBD1 matching over 8 bases. The CDR3 length is 14 residues. Germline CDR1 and CDR2: SGHTA and FQGNSA. V was pared by 5 bases and J by 9 bases, with 9 bases of the junction left unmatched. The CDR3 nucleotides are TGTGCCAGCAGCCTGAGGGACGGGACAGGGCCCCAGCATTTT. Protein product: CASSLRDGTGPQHF.

The chain recombines TRBV12-3 or TRBV12-4 with TRBJ1-1; the D gene is possibly TRBD1 (6 bases). V lost 6 bases, J lost 1 base, and 12 bases lay in between. CDR3 length: 14 residues. The CDR3 DNA reads TGTGCCAGCAGATTCCCGGGACAGAACACTGAAGCTTTCTTT. This translates into CASRFPGQNTEAFF.

This CDR3 reads CASSPVGTGSGTDTQYF. Written as DNA, the CDR3 is TGCGCCAGCAGCCCGGTTGGGACAGGGAGTGGCACAGATACGCAGTATTTT. The genes are TRBV4-3 and TRBJ2-3; 9 bases map to TRBD1. CDR1 is LGHNA and CDR2 is YSLEER in the germline V gene. Unmatched junction bases numbered 9, after V lost 4 bases and J lost 1 base. The CDR3 covers 17 residues.

This clonotype was observed a few times. The V gene is TRBV2, the J gene TRBJ2-3; 10 bases are a match to TRBD2. This CDR3 is built from 16 residues. Germline CDR1 SNHLY, CDR2 FYNNEI. V was clipped by 4 bases and J by 3 bases; unmatched bases: 7. CDR3 amino acids: CASSVEASGGTDTQYF. CDR3 DNA sequence: TGTGCCAGCAGTGTCGAGGCTAGCGGGGGTACAGATACGCAGTATTTT.

This clonotype has more than one count but fewer than ten. V usage is TRBV9 and J usage is TRBJ2-3; possibly TRBD1 or TRBD2 for D (6 bases each). This CDR3 is built from 16 residues. The germline V and J ends were trimmed by 1 base and 2 bases, with 14 bases remaining between them. Germline values: CDR1 SGDLS, CDR2 YYNGEE. The CDR3 loop reads CASSVLEGGPTDTQYF. The CDR3 DNA is TGTGCCAGCAGCGTATTAGAGGGGGGTCCCACAGATACGCAGTATTTT.

This clonotype was counted between two and nine times. V and J are TRBV24-1 and TRBJ2-5; 9 bases line up with TRBD1. The germline CDR1 and CDR2 sequences are KGHDR and SFDVKD. J lost 4 bases, V lost 0 bases, and 2 bases had no gene match. This CDR3 region has 15 residues. The DNA for the CDR3 is TGTGCCACCAGTGATTTGGGGACAGGGCTAGAGACCCAGTACTTC. This codes for CATSDLGTGLETQYF.

The chain couples TRBV15 to TRBJ1-1; D is possibly TRBD1 (6 bases). The CDR3 length is 16 residues. Germline CDR1 LNHNV, CDR2 YYDKDF (reference sequence). V was cut by 0 bases and J by 0 bases, with 11 bases left in between. The CDR3 DNA follows: TGTGCCACCAGCAGAGACCTCGGGACATTGAACACTGAAGCTTTCTTT. Protein: CATSRDLGTLNTEAFF.